Listed here are 5 T cell receptor beta chains from one sample, sequenced in a study of blood T cell repertoires in COVID-19. The protocol was immunoSEQ multiplex PCR, while the TCRdb copy is restricted to in-frame clones and leaves out a portion. This repertoire shows 95,000 to 150,000 clones, about four fifths found once; its top ten account for about 11%. The sequencing sample was made of peripheral blood. These receptors were obtained from a man in his 60s with acute or convalescent COVID-19.

The rearrangement uses TRBV27 and TRBJ2-7; TRBD2 agrees at 10 bases. Germline loops: CDR1 MNHEY, CDR2 SMNVEV (reference sequence). Losses at the gene ends were 6 bases for V and 7 bases for J; bases not matched to a gene: 9. The CDR3 runs to 14 residues. The chain's CDR3 is CASSPRGLAREQYF. The DNA of the CDR3 is TGTGCCAGCAGCCCTAGGGGACTAGCGCGTGAGCAGTACTTC.

The chain has TRBV5-4 and TRBJ2-3, with 12 bases fitting TRBD2. Germline assignment: CDR1 SGHNT and CDR2 YYREEE (reference sequence). Unmatched junction bases numbered 9, after V lost 4 bases and J lost 6 bases. The CDR3 loop spans 16 amino acids. CDR3 residues: CASSRDLAGGADTQYF. CDR3 DNA: TGTGCCAGCAGCCGCGACCTAGCGGGGGGGGCGGATACGCAGTATTTT.

This sequence joins TRBV2 and TRBJ1-4, with unresolved D. Per germline, CDR1 SNHLY and CDR2 FYNNEI. The CDR3 loop spans 12 amino acids. Trimming stripped 7 bases from V and 5 bases from J, with 8 bases between. The CDR3 spells CASNLSNEKLFF. The CDR3 coding sequence is TGTGCCAGCAATCTCTCCAATGAAAAACTGTTTTTT.

The genes are TRBV7-9 and TRBJ2-5; TRBD2 matches 9 bases. V gave up 5 bases and J gave up 2 bases; unmatched junction bases: 9. Germline V lookup: CDR1 SEHNR, CDR2 FQNEAQ (reference sequence). The CDR3 is 16 amino acids. Written as DNA, the CDR3 is TGTGCCAGCAGCCCCGAGAGGCGGGGGGGACAAGAGACCCAGTACTTC. Translated, it gives CASSPERRGGQETQYF.

The J gene is TRBJ1-5, the V gene TRBV28; D gene uncertain. V was trimmed by 1 base and J by 13 bases, leaving 17 bases between them. This CDR3 is built from 14 residues. Germline V CDR1 and CDR2: MDHEN, SYDVKM. The CDR3 loop is CASSLSPDIWAQHF. CDR3 in DNA: TGTGCCAGCAGTTTATCCCCAGACATTTGGGCTCAGCATTTT.